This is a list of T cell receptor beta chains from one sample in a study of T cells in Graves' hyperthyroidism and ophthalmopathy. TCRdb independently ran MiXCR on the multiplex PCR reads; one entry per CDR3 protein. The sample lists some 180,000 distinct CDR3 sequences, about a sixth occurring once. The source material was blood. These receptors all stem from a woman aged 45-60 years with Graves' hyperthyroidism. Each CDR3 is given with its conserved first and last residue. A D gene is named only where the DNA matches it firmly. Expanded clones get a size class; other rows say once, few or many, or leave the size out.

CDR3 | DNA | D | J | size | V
CASSRQYQETQYF | TGTGCCAGCAGCCGACAGTACCAAGAGACCCAGTACTTC | NA | TRBJ2-5 | NA | TRBV6-1
CASTNGLAGGKSSYNEQFF | TGTGCCAGCACAAACGGACTAGCGGGAGGTAAGAGCTCCTACAATGAGCAGTTCTTC | TRBD2 | TRBJ2-1 | once | TRBV12-3/TRBV12-4
CASSPPQNSGYGYTF | TGTGCCAGCTCACCACCTCAAAATTCTGGTTATGGCTACACCTTC | NA | TRBJ1-2 | NA | TRBV18
CASSESQGGGYEKLFF | TGCGCCAGCAGTGAGAGTCAGGGCGGCGGGTATGAAAAACTGTTTTTT | NA | TRBJ1-4 | few | TRBV10-1
CASPIENTGELFF | TGTGCCAGCCCTATAGAGAACACCGGGGAGCTGTTTTTT | NA | TRBJ2-2 | NA | TRBV2
CASSIWQGGGNTEAFF | TGTGCCAGTAGTATTTGGCAGGGTGGCGGGAACACTGAAGCTTTCTTT | NA | TRBJ1-1 | few | TRBV19
CAWSGSSGSLGEQFF | TGTGCCTGGAGTGGGTCTAGCGGGAGTTTAGGGGAGCAGTTCTTC | TRBD2 | TRBJ2-1 | NA | TRBV30
CASSLEPGPYEQYF | TGTGCCAGCAGCTTAGAGCCCGGTCCCTACGAGCAGTACTTC | NA | TRBJ2-7 | few | TRBV7-6
CATSDSGSGSNQPQHF | TGTGCCACCAGTGATTCCGGTTCAGGTAGCAATCAGCCCCAGCATTTT | NA | TRBJ1-5 | NA | TRBV24-1
CSANGQGINQPQHF | TGCAGTGCTAACGGACAGGGGATCAATCAGCCCCAGCATTTT | TRBD1 | TRBJ1-5 | NA | TRBV20-1
CASSLASIEQCF | TGTGCCAGCAGTTTGGCGTCCATCGAGCAGTGCTTC | NA | TRBJ2-7 | few | TRBV28
CATQRGSQETQYF | TGTGCCACCCAGAGAGGGAGCCAAGAGACCCAGTACTTC | NA | TRBJ2-5 | NA | TRBV2
CASSLSRDLYEQYF | TGTGCCAGCAGCTTAAGTAGGGATCTCTACGAGCAGTACTTC | NA | TRBJ2-7 | many | TRBV7-2
CASSQELTSGYEQYF | TGTGCCAGCAGCCAGGAGCTGACTAGCGGGTACGAGCAGTACTTC | TRBD2 | TRBJ2-7 | NA | TRBV7-2
CASSIGGTSGSETQYF | TGTGCCAGTAGTATAGGTGGAACTAGCGGGAGTGAGACCCAGTACTTC | TRBD2 | TRBJ2-5 | NA | TRBV19
CSAKDRGYGYTF | TGCAGTGCTAAGGACAGGGGCTATGGCTACACCTTC | TRBD1 | TRBJ1-2 | many | TRBV20-1
CASSLGSNTDTQYF | TGTGCCAGCAGCCTGGGGAGTAACACAGATACGCAGTATTTT | NA | TRBJ2-3 | many | TRBV27